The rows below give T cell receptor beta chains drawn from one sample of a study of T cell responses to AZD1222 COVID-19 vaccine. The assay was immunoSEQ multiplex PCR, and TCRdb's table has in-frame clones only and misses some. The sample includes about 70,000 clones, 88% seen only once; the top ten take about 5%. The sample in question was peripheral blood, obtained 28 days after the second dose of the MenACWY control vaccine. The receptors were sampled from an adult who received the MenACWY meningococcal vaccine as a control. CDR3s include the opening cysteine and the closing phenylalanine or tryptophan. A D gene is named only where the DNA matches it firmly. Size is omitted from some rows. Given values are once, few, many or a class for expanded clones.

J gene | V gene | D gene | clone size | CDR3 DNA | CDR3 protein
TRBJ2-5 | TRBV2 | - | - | TGTGCCAGCAGTGAAGAGGGGGTTCAGACCCAGTACTTC | CASSEEGVQTQYF
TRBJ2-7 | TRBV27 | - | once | TGTGCCAGCAGGGACGGTTACGAGCAGTACTTC | CASRDGYEQYF
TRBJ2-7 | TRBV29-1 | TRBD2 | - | TGCAGCGTTATGACTAGCGGGGTATATACGGGAGAGCAGTACTTC | CSVMTSGVYTGEQYF
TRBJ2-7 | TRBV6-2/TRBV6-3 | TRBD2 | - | TGTGCCAGCAGCCCCACCCTTACCCTAGCGGGGGGCAGCTCCTACGAGCAGTACTTC | CASSPTLTLAGGSSYEQYF
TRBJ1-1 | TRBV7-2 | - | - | TGTGCCAGCAGCTACACAGGGCAAGGCACTGAAGCTTTCTTT | CASSYTGQGTEAFF
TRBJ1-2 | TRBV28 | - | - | TGTGCCAGCAGCCCAACTAATCCCTATAGGGGAGCTGGCTACACCTTC | CASSPTNPYRGAGYTF
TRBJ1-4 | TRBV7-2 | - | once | TGTGCCAGCAGCTTAGTGGCAGCAAATGAAAAACTGTTTTTT | CASSLVAANEKLFF
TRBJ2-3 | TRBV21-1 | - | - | TGTGCCAGCAGCACTGAGCCGGGGGGCGGCACAGATACGCAGTATTTT | CASSTEPGGGTDTQYF
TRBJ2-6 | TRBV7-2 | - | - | TGTGCCAGCAGCTTAGAGCGTGACAGCAGCTCTGGGGCCAACGTCCTGACTTTC | CASSLERDSSSGANVLTF
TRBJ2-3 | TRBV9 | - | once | TGTGCCAGCAGCGTTCAGGGTTTTCTGTCCGATACGCAGTATTTT | CASSVQGFLSDTQYF
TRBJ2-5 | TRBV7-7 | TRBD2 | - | TGTGCCAGCAGCTGGGGACTAGCGGGGGGCCAAGAGACCCAGTACTTC | CASSWGLAGGQETQYF
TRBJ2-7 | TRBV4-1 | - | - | TGCGCCAGCAGCCAAGCCATCACCTCGAATTACGAGCAGTACTTC | CASSQAITSNYEQYF
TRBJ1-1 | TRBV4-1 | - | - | TGCGCCAGCAGCCAGGCCAGGACGGGGTTAAACACTGAAGCTTTCTTT | CASSQARTGLNTEAFF
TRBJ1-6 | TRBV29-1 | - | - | TGCAGCGTTCGGGAAAGAGGGGATTCACCCCTCCACTTT | CSVRERGDSPLHF
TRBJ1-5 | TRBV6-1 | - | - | TGTGCCAGCAGTGAAGCGGATCAGCCCCAGCATTTT | CASSEADQPQHF
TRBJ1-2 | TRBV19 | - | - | TGTGCCAGTAGTATAGAGTTGGGGGGAACCTATGGCTACACCTTC | CASSIELGGTYGYTF
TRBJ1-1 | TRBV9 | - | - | TGTGCCAGCAGCGAGGACAGTATGAACACTGAAGCTTTCTTT | CASSEDSMNTEAFF
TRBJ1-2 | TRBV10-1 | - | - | TGCGCCAGAGGGGGGGACGACTATGGCTACACCTTC | CARGGDDYGYTF
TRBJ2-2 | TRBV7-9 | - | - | TGTGCCAGCAGCTTAGCGGAGTCCGGGGAGCTGTTTTTT | CASSLAESGELFF
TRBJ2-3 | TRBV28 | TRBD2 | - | TGTGCCAGCAGTTCCGGGTCTAGCGGGGTCACAGATACGCAGTATTTT | CASSSGSSGVTDTQYF
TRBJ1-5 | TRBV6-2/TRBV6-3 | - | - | TGTGCCAGCAGTTACAGCAGGTTTCCTGATCAGCCCCAGCATTTT | CASSYSRFPDQPQHF
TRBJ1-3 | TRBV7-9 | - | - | TGTGCCAGCACCCTATCCTTAGGAAACACCATATATTTT | CASTLSLGNTIYF
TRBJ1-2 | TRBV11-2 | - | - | TGTGCCAGCAGACACTCCCGACGGCAGGCCAACTATGGCTACACCTTC | CASRHSRRQANYGYTF
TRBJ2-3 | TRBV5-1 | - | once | TGCGCCAGCAGCTTGGGGGTACAGCGCACAGATACGCAGTATTTT | CASSLGVQRTDTQYF
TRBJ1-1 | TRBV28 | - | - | TGTGCCAGCAGGCAGGCCCTGGGGAGAAACACTGAAGCTTTCTTT | CASRQALGRNTEAFF
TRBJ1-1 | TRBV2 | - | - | TGTGCCAGCGGTCGGCTAATGAACACTGAAGCTTTCTTT | CASGRLMNTEAFF
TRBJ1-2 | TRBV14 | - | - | TGTGCCAGCAGCCCCCGTGTGGGAGGCTACACCTTC | CASSPRVGGYTF
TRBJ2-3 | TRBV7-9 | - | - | TGTGCCAGCAGCTCAGGCGGGGGCGGCGATACGCAGTATTTT | CASSSGGGGDTQYF
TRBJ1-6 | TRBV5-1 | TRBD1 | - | TGCGCCAGCACCCAGGGGGGGGATAATTCACCCCTCCACTTT | CASTQGGDNSPLHF
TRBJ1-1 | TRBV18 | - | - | TGTGCCAGCTCACGGGCAGGGGACACTGAAGCTTTCTTT | CASSRAGDTEAFF
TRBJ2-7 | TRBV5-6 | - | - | TGTGCCAGCAGCTTGGGAGGGGAAGTATACGAGCAGTACTTC | CASSLGGEVYEQYF
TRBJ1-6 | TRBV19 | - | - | TGTGCCAGTAGTAGGTTTGATTCACCCCTCCACTTT | CASSRFDSPLHF
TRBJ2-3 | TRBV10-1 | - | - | TGCGCCAGCAGTGAAGACTTGGGGGAGATGGCAGATACGCAGTATTTT | CASSEDLGEMADTQYF
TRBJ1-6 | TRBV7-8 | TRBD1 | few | TGTGCCAGCAGCTTAAAAGCAGGGACAGACTATAATTCACCCCTCCACTTT | CASSLKAGTDYNSPLHF
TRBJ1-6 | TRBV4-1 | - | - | TGCGCCAGCAGCCAAGACATCCCGGGTTCACCCCTCCACTTT | CASSQDIPGSPLHF
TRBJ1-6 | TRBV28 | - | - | TGTGCCAGCAGTTTGCCTAATTCACCCCTCCACTTT | CASSLPNSPLHF
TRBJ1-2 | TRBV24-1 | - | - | TGTGCCACCAGTTCCCCCGGGGCCTATGGCTACACCTTC | CATSSPGAYGYTF